This T cell receptor beta chain was obtained from a study of cytomegalovirus exposure and HLA in healthy donors. Whole-study context: From HLA-typed donors, an early data release held about 85 million unique TCRs. Whole-study findings and limits: A missense variant in DCLRE1C was later tied to TCR beta V- and J-gene trimming. Later work showed greater clonal expansion in HLA-associated TCR beta chains than in equally common others. For most TCR beta V segments, an earlier analysis put the productive rate at about 90% or about 30% of the time.

The PCR employed 60 Vbeta primers together with 13 Jbeta primers. Only in-frame clones appear in the TCRdb table, and some are missing; sequencing was by immunoSEQ multiplex PCR. The repertoire holds approximately 37,000 clones, with roughly 80% as singletons. This clone was found a few times. Its target is unknown. V dropped 3 bases and J dropped 3 bases, with 12 bases sitting between them. This CDR3 region has 14 residues. Germline loops: CDR1 SGDLS, CDR2 YYNGEE. Sequences were obtained from PBMCs. This TCR was sampled from a male donor in good health and CMV-seronegative. This chain uses TRBV9 with TRBJ1-1; the D gene is possibly TRBD1 (6 bases). The CDR3 region is CASSAQTGHTEAFF. CDR3 nucleotides: TGTGCCAGCAGCGCCCAAACAGGGCACACTGAAGCTTTCTTT.